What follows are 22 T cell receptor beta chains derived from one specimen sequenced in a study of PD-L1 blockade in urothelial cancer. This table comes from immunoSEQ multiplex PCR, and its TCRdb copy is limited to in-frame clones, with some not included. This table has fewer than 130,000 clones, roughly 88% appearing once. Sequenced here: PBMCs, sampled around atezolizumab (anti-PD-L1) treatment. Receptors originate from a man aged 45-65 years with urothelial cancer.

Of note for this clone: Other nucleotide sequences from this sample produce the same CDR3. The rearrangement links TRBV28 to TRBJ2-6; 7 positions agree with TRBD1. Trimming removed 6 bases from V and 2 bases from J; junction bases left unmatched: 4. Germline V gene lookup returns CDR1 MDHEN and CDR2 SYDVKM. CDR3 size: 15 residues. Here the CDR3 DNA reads TGTGCCAGCAGCTTACAGGGGACTGGGGCCAACGTCCTGACTTTC. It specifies CASSLQGTGANVLTF.

CDR3 loop: CASSLGDRGRMALYEQYF. CDR3 sequence (DNA): TGCGCCAGCAGCTTGGGGGACAGGGGGCGGATGGCTTTGTACGAGCAGTACTTC. The chain has TRBV5-1 and TRBJ2-7; 12 bases agree with TRBD1. The CDR3 has 18 residues. Per germline, CDR1 SGHRS and CDR2 YFSETQ. V lost 0 bases and J lost 4; bases outside the gene matches: 11.

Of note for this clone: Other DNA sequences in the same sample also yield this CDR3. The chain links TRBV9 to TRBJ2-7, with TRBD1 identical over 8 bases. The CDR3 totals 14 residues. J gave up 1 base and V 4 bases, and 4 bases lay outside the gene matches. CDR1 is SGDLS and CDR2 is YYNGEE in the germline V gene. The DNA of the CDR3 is TGTGCCAGCAGCCCCGGGACAGGATCCTACGAGCAGTACTTC. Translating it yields CASSPGTGSYEQYF.

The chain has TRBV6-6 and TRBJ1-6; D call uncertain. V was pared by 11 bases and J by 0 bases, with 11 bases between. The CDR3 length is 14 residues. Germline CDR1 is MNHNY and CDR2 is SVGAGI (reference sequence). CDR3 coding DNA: TGTGCCCTGGGAGGGCACTCCTATAATTCACCCCTCCACTTT. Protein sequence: CALGGHSYNSPLHF.

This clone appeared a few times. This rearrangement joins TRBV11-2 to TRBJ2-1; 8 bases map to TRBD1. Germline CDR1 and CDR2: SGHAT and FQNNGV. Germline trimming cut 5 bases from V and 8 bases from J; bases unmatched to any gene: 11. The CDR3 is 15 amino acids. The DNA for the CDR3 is TGTGCCAGCAGCCTCGGACAGGGAGCGTACCATGAGCAGTTCTTC. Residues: CASSLGQGAYHEQFF.

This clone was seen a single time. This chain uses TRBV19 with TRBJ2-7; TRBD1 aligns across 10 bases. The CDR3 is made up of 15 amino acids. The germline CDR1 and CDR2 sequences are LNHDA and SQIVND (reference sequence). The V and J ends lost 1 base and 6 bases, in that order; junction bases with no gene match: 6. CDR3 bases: TGTGCCAGTAGTATAGTAAGACAGGGGGCTGTCGAGCAGTACTTC. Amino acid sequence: CASSIVRQGAVEQYF.

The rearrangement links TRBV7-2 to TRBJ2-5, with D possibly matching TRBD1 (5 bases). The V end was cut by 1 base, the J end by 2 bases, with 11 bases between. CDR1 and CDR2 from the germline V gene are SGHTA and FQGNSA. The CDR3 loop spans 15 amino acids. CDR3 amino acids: CASSLGGVLQETQYF. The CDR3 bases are TGTGCCAGCAGCTTAGGGGGCGTACTACAAGAGACCCAGTACTTC.

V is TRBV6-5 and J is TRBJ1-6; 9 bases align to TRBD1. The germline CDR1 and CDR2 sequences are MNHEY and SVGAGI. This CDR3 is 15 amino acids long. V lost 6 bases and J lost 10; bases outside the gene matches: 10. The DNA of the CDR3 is TGTGCCAGCAGGGGGGGACAGGGAGTCGGATCACCCCTCCACTTT. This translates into CASRGGQGVGSPLHF.

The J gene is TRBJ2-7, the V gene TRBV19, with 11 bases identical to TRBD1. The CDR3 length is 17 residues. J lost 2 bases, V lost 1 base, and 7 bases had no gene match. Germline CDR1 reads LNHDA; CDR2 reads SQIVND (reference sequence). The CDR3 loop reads CASSIAWTGGAPYEQYF. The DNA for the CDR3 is TGTGCCAGTAGTATAGCCTGGACAGGGGGCGCCCCCTACGAGCAGTACTTC.

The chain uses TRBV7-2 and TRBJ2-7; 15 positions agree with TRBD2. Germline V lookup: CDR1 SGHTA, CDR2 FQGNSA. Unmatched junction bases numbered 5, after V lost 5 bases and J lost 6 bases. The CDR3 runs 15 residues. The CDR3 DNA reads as TGTGCCAGCAGCCGCCGGACTAGCGGGAGGGGCGAGCAGTACTTC. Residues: CASSRRTSGRGEQYF.

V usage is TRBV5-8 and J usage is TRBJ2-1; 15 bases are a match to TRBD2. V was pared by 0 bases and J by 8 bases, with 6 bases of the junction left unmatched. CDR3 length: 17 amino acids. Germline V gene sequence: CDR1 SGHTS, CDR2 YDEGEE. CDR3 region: CASSLAGLAGGWHEQFF. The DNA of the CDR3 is TGTGCCAGCAGCTTGGCCGGACTAGCGGGAGGGTGGCATGAGCAGTTCTTC. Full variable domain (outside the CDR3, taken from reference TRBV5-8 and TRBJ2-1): EAGVTQSPTHLIKTRGQQATLRCSPISGHTSVYWYQQALGLGLQFLLWYDEGEERNRGNFPPRFSGRQFPNYSSELNVNALELEDSALYLCASSLAGLAGGWHEQFFGPGTRLTVL.

This CDR3 reads CASSPPDRGETQYF. The CDR3 coding sequence is TGTGCCAGCTCACCACCTGACAGGGGAGAGACCCAGTACTTC. V gene TRBV18 combines with J gene TRBJ2-5; 8 bases line up with TRBD1. The ends lost 0 bases at V and 4 bases at J; junction bases unmatched: 1. The CDR3 loop spans 14 amino acids. Per germline, CDR1 KGHSH and CDR2 LQKENI.

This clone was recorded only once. The CDR3 here is CASTKNRGRYEQYF. The CDR3 region has the DNA TGTGCCAGCACTAAAAACAGGGGACGGTACGAGCAGTACTTC. This chain links TRBV6-5 with TRBJ2-7, with 7 bases matching TRBD1. This CDR3 region has 14 residues. Losses at the gene ends were 7 bases for V and 4 bases for J; bases not matched to a gene: 10. Germline CDR1 is MNHEY and CDR2 is SVGAGI.

CDR3 nucleotides: TGCAGCGTTGGTGGAAGGGGGTTGGACGAGCAGTACTTC. It encodes CSVGGRGLDEQYF. The chain combines TRBV29-1 with TRBJ2-7; possibly TRBD1 for D (6 bases). CDR3 length: 13 amino acids. The germline V and J ends were trimmed by 4 bases and 5 bases, with 15 bases remaining between them. CDR1 is SQVTM, CDR2 ANQGSEA, per germline.

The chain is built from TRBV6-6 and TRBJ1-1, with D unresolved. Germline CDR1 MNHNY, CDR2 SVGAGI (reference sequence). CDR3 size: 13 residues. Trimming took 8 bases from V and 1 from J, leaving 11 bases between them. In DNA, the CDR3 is TGTGCCAGCTTTCCCGGGTGGAACACTGAAGCTTTCTTT. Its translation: CASFPGWNTEAFF.

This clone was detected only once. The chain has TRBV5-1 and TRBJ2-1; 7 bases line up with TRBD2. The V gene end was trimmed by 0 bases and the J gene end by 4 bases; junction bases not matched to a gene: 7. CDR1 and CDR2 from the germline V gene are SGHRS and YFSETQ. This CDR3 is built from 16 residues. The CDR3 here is CASSLGGGSGYNEQFF. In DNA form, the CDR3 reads TGCGCCAGCAGCTTGGGAGGCGGGAGTGGATACAATGAGCAGTTCTTC.

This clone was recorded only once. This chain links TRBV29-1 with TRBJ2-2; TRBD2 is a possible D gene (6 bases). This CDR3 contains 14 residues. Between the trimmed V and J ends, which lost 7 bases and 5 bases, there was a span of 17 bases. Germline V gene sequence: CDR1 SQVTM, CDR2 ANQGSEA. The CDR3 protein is CSGAGLAGTGELFF. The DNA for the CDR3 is TGCAGCGGGGCGGGGCTAGCCGGGACCGGGGAGCTGTTTTTT.

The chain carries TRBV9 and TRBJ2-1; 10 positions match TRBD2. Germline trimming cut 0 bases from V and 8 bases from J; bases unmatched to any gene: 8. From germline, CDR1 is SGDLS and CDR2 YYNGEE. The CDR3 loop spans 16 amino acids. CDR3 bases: TGTGCCAGCAGCGTAGGTACTAGCGGGACTGGCGATGAGCAGTTCTTC. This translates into CASSVGTSGTGDEQFF.

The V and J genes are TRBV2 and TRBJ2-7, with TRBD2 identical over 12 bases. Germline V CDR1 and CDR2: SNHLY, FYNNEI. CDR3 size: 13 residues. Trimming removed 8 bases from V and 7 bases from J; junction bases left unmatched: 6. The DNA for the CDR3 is TGTGCCAGCGCGCTAGGACTAGCGGGAGAGCAGTACTTC. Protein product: CASALGLAGEQYF.

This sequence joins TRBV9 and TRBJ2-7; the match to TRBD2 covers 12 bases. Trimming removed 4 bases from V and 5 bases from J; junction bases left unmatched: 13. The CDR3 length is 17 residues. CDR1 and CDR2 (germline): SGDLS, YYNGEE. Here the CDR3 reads CASSLWGLAGGQDEQYF. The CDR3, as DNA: TGTGCCAGCAGCCTATGGGGACTAGCGGGCGGGCAGGACGAGCAGTACTTC. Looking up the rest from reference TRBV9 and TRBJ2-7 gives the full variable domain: DSGVTQTPKHLITATGQRVTLRCSPRSGDLSVYWYQQSLDQGLQFLIQYYNGEERAKGNILERFSAQQFPDLHSELNLSSLELGDSALYFCASSLWGLAGGQDEQYFGPGTRLTVT.

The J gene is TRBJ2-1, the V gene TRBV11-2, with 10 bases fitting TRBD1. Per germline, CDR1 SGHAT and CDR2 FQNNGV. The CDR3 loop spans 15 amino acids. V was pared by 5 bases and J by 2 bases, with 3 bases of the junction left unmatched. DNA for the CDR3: TGTGCCAGCAGCCACGGGACAGGGGCCTACAATGAGCAGTTCTTC. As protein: CASSHGTGAYNEQFF. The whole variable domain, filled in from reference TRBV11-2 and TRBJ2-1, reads EAGVAQSPRYKIIEKRQSVAFWCNPISGHATLYWYQQILGQGPKLLIQFQNNGVVDDSQLPKDRFSAERLKGVDSTLKIQPAKLEDSAVYLCASSHGTGAYNEQFFGPGTRLTVL.

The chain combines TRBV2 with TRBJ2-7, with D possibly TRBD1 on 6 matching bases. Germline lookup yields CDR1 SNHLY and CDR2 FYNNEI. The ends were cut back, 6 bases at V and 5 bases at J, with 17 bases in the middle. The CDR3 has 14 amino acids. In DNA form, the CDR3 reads TGTGCCAGCAGCGAGAAGACAGGCGACCACGAGCAGTACTTC. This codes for CASSEKTGDHEQYF.